This entry lists 4 T cell receptor beta chains sequenced from one sample in a study of blood T cell repertoires in COVID-19. Only in-frame clones appear in the TCRdb table, and some are missing; sequencing was by immunoSEQ multiplex PCR. The data show roughly 230,000 clones, over 75% seen once. Sequencing input: peripheral blood. These receptors were taken from an elderly woman with acute or convalescent COVID-19.

The chain couples TRBV29-1 to TRBJ2-5; TRBD1 might be the D (5 bases). Trimming removed 4 bases at V and 5 bases at J, with 20 bases between. Germline CDR1 and CDR2: SQVTM and ANQGSEA. The CDR3 contains 15 residues. Here the CDR3 reads CSVAPNWGERETQYF. In DNA form, the CDR3 reads TGCAGCGTTGCGCCGAATTGGGGCGAAAGGGAGACCCAGTACTTC.

The genes are TRBV6-5 and TRBJ1-3; no reliable D call. CDR3 length: 14 residues. V lost 8 bases and J 0 bases, leaving 11 bases between the germline ends. Germline-derived CDR1 and CDR2 are MNHEY and SVGAGI. The CDR3 DNA is TGTGCCAGCCCGGCGGGGTTCTCTGGAAACACCATATATTTT. Its translation: CASPAGFSGNTIYF.

CDR3 protein: CSVAQDFNTEAFF. For the CDR3, the DNA is TGCAGCGTTGCACAGGATTTTAACACTGAAGCTTTCTTT. The chain links TRBV29-1 to TRBJ1-1; possibly TRBD1 for D (5 bases). The CDR3 length is 13 residues. The V gene's germline CDR1 is SQVTM and CDR2 ANQGSEA. Between the trimmed V and J ends, which lost 4 bases and 2 bases, there was a span of 11 bases.

V usage is TRBV13 and J usage is TRBJ1-2; TRBD1 is a possible D gene (5 bases). The CDR3 length is 15 residues. In germline, CDR1 is PRHDT, CDR2 FYEKMQ (reference sequence). Trimming removed 3 bases at V and 4 bases at J, with 15 bases between. DNA for the CDR3: TGTGCCAGCAGCTTGGGGGAGGGAATATCCTATGGCTACACCTTC. This sequence encodes CASSLGEGISYGYTF.